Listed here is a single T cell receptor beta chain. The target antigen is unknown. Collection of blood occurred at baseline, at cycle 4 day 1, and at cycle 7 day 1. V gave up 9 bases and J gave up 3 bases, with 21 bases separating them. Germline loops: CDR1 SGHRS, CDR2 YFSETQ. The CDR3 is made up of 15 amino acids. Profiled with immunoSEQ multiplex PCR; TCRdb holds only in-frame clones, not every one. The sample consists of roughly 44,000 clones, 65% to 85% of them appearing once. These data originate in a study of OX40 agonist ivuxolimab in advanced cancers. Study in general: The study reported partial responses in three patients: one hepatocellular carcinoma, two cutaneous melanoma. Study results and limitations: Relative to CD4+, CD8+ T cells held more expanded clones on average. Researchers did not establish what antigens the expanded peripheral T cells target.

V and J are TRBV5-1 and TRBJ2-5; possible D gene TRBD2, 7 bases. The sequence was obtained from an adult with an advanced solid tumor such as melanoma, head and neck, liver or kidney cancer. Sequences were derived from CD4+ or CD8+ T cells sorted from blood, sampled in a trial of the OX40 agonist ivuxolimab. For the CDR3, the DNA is TGCGCCACCGCCTTGGGTGGGGGGGCCGAAGAGACCCAGTACTTC. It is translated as CATALGGGAEETQYF.